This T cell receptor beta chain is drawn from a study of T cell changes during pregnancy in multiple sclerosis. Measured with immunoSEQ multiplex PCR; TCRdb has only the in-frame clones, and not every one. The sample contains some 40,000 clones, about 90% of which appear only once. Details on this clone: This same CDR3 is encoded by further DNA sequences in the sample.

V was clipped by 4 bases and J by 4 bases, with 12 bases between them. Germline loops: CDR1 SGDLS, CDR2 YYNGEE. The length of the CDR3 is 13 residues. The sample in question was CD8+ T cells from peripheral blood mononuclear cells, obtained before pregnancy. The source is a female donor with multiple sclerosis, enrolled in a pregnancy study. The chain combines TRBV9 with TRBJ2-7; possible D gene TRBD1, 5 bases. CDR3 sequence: CASSPPAGYEQYF. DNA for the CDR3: TGTGCCAGCAGCCCCCCCGCAGGGTACGAGCAGTACTTC.